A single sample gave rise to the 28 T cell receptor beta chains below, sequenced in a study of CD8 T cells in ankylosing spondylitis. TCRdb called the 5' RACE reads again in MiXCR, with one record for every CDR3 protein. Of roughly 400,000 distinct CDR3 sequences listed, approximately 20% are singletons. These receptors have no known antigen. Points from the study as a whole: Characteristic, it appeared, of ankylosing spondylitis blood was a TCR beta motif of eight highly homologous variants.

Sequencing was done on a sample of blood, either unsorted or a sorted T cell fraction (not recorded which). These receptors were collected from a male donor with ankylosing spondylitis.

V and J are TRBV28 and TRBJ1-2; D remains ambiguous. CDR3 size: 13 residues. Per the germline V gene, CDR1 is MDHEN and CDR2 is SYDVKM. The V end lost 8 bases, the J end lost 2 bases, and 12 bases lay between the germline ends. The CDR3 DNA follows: TGTGCCAGCCTATTAGGTCCGAACTATGGCTACACCTTC. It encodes CASLLGPNYGYTF.

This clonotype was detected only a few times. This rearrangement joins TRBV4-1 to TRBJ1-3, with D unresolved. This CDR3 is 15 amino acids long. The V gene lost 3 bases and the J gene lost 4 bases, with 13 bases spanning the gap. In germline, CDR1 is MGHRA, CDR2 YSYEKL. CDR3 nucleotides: TGCGCCAGCAGCCATTTTGATAGTCGAGGAAACACCATATATTTT. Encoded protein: CASSHFDSRGNTIYF.

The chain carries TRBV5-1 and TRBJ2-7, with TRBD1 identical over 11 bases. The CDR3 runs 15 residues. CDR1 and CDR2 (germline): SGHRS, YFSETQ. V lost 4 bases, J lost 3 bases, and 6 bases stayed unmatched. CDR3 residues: CASSQGTGGLYEQYF. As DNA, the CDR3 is TGCGCCAGCAGCCAAGGGACAGGGGGACTCTACGAGCAGTACTTC.

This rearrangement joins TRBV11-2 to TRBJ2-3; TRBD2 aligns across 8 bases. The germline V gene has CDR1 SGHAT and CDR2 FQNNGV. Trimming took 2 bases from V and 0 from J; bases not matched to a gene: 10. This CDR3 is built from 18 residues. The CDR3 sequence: CASSLRPRTSWSTDTQYF. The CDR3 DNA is TGTGCCAGCAGCTTAAGGCCTCGGACTAGCTGGAGCACAGATACGCAGTATTTT.

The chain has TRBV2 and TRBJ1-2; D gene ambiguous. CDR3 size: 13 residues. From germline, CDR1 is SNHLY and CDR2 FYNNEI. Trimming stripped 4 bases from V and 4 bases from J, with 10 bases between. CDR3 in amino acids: CASSAGSGYGYTF. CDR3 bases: TGTGCCAGCAGTGCTGGGTCGGGCTATGGCTACACCTTC.

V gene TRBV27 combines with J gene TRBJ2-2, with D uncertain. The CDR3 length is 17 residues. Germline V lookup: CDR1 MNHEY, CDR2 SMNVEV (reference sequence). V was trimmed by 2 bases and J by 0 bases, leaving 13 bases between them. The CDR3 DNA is TGTGCCAGCAGTTTAAGTGAAGGGTATGCGAACACCGGGGAGCTGTTTTTT. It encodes CASSLSEGYANTGELFF.

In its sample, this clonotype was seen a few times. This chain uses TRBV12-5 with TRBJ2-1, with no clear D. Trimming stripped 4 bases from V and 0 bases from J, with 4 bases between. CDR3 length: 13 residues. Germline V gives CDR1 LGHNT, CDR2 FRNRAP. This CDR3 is CASGWTSYNEQFF. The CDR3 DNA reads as TGTGCTAGTGGTTGGACCTCCTACAATGAGCAGTTCTTC.

The CDR3 nucleotides are TGTGCCAGCAGCCAAGATTTCGGGGGAGCCAAAAACATTCAGTACTTC. Its protein product is CASSQDFGGAKNIQYF. J is TRBJ2-4 and V is TRBV3-1; perhaps TRBD2 as D (6 bases). From germline, CDR1 is LGHDT and CDR2 YNNKEL (reference sequence). The CDR3 covers 16 residues. The V end lost 0 bases, the J end lost 0 bases, and 9 bases lay between the germline ends.

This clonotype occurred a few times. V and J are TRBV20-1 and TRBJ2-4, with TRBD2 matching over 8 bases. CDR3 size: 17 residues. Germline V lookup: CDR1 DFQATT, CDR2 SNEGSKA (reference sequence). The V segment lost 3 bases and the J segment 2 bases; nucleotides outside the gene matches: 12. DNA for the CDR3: TGCAGTGCTAGTCCCCTGTATGCGGGAGGATCCAAAAACATTCAGTACTTC. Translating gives CSASPLYAGGSKNIQYF.

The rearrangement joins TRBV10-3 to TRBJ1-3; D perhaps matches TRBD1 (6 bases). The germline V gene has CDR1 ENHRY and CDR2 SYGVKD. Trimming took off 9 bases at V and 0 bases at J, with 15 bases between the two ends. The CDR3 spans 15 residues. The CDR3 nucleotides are TGTGCCATGAGCCAGGGGAGTCACTCTGGAAACACCATATATTTT. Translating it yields CAMSQGSHSGNTIYF.

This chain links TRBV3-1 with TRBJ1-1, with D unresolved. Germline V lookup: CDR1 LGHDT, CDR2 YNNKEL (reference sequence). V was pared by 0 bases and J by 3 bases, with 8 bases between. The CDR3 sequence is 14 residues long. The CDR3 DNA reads TGTGCCAGCAGCCAAGACACCCTGGACACTGAAGCTTTCTTT. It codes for CASSQDTLDTEAFF.

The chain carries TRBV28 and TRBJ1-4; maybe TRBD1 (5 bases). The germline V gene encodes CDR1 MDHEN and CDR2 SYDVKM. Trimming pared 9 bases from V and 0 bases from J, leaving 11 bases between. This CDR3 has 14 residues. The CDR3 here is CASGQGPTNEKLFF. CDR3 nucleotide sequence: TGTGCCAGTGGGCAGGGACCAACTAATGAAAAACTGTTTTTT.

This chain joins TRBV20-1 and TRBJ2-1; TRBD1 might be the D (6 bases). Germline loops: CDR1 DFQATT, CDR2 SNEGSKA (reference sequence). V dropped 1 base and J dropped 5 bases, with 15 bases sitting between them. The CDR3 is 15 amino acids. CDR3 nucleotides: TGCAGTGCTAGAGTCGTGGAGAGGGGGAACAATGAGCAGTTCTTC. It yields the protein CSARVVERGNNEQFF.

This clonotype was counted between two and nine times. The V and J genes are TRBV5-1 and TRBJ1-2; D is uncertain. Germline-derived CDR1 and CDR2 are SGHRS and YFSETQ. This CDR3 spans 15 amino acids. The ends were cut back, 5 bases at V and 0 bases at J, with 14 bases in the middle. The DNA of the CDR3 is TGCGCCAGCAGTACCGGACGGCCGCCTAACTATGGCTACACCTTC. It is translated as CASSTGRPPNYGYTF. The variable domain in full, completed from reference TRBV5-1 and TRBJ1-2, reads KAGVTQTPRYLIKTRGQQVTLSCSPISGHRSVSWYQQTPGQGLQFLFEYFSETQRNKGNFPGRFSGRQFSNSRSEMNVSTLELGDSALYLCASSTGRPPNYGYTFGSGTRLTVV.

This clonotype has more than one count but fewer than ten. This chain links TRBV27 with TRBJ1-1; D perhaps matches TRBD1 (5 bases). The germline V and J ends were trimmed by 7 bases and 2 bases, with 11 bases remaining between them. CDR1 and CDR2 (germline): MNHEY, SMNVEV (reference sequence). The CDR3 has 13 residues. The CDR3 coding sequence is TGTGCCAGCATGCGGACACTTAACACTGAAGCTTTCTTT. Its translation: CASMRTLNTEAFF.

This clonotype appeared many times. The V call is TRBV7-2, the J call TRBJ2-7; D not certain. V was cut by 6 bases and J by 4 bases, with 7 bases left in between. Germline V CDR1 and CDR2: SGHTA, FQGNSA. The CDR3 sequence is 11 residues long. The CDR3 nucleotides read TGTGCCAGCAGTTTTAAATACGAGCAGTACTTC. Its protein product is CASSFKYEQYF.

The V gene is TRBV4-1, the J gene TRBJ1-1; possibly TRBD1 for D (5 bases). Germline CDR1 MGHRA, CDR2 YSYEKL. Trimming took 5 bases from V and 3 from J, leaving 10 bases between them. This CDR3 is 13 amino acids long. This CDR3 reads CASSWDLYTEAFF. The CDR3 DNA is TGCGCCAGCAGCTGGGACCTGTACACTGAAGCTTTCTTT.

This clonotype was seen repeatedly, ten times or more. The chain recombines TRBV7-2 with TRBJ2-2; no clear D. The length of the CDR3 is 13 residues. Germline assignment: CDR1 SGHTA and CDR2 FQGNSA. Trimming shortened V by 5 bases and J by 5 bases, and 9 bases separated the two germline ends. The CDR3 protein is CASSLDWTGELFF. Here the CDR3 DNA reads TGTGCCAGCAGCCTAGATTGGACCGGGGAGCTGTTTTTT.

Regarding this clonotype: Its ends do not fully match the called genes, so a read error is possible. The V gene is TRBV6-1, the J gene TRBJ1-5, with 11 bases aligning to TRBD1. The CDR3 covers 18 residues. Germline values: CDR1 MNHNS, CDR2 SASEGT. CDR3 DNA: TGTGCCAGTAGTGAACCCCTCTTTCTTGGGGACAGGGGGCAGCCCCAGCATTTT. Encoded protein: CASSEPLFLGDRGQPQHF.

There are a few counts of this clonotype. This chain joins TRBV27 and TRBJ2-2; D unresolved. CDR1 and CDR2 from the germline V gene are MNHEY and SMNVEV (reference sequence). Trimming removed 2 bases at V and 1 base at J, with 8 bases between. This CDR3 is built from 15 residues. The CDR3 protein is CASSLVLMNTGELFF. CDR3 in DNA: TGTGCCAGCAGTTTAGTGCTGATGAACACCGGGGAGCTGTTTTTT.

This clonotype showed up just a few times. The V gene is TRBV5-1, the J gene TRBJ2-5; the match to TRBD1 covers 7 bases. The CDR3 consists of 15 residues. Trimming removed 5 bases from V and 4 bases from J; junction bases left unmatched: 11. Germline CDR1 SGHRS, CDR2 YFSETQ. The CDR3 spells CASSPLTGSGETQYF. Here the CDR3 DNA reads TGCGCCAGCAGTCCCCTGACAGGGTCCGGAGAGACCCAGTACTTC.

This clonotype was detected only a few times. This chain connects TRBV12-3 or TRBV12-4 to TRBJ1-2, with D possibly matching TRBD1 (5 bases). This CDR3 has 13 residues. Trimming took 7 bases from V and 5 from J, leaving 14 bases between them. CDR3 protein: CASNLPQDYGYTF. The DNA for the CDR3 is TGTGCCAGCAACCTCCCACAGGATTATGGCTACACCTTC.

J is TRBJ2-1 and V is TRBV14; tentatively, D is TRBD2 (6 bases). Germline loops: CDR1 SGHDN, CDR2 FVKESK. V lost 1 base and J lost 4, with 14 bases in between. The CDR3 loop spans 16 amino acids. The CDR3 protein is CASSQVGRESYNEQFF. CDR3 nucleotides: TGTGCCAGCAGCCAAGTTGGTCGGGAGTCATACAATGAGCAGTTCTTC. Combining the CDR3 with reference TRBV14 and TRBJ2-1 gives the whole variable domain EAGVTQFPSHSVIEKGQTVTLRCDPISGHDNLYWYRRVMGKEIKFLLHFVKESKQDESGMPNNRFLAERTGGTYSTLKVQPAELEDSGVYFCASSQVGRESYNEQFFGPGTRLTVL.

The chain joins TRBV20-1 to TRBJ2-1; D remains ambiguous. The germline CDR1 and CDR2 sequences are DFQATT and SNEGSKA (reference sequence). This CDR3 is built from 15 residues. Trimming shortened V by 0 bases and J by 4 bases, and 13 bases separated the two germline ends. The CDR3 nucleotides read TGCAGTGCTAGAGATCAAACGCGCTTTTACAATGAGCAGTTCTTC. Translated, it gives CSARDQTRFYNEQFF.

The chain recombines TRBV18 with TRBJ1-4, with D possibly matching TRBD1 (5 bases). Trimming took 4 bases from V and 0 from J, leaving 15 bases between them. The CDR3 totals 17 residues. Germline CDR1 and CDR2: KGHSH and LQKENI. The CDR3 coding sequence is TGTGCCAGCTCACGAGAGCCAGGGTTTGCAACTAATGAAAAACTGTTTTTT. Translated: CASSREPGFATNEKLFF.

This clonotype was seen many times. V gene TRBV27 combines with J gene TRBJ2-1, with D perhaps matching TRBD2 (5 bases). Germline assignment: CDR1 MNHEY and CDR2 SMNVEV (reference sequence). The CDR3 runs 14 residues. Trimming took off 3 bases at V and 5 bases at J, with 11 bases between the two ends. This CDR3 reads CASSLGGWNNEQFF. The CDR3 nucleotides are TGTGCCAGCAGTTTGGGCGGGTGGAACAATGAGCAGTTCTTC.

The CDR3 region is CASRPRTGGADQPQHF. CDR3 in DNA: TGTGCCAGCAGACCCAGGACAGGGGGCGCAGATCAGCCCCAGCATTTT. V usage is TRBV12-3 or TRBV12-4 and J usage is TRBJ1-5, with TRBD1 matching over 11 bases. The trim removed 6 bases at V and 5 bases at J, leaving 9 bases unmatched. This CDR3 is built from 16 residues.

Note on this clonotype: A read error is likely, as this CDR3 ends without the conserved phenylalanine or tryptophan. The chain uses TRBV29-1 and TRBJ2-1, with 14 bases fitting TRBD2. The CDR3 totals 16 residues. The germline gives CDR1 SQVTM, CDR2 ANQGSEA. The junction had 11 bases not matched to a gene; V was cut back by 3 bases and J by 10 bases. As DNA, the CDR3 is TGCAGCGTTGAGAAAACCGGGACTAGCGGGAGTGAGGAGCAGTTCATC. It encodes CSVEKTGTSGSEEQFI.